This T cell receptor beta chain was captured in a study of CD8 T cells in Susac syndrome. With random hexamers, reverse transcription was performed on roughly 0.45 to 1 ug of RNA. MiXCR was run by TCRdb on the immunoSEQ multiplex PCR reads, yielding one entry per CDR3 protein. In the table there are about 200,000 distinct CDR3 sequences, just under 95% of which are singletons. This CDR3 has 15 amino acids. The V and J ends lost 5 bases and 8 bases respectively, with 21 bases between them. Germline V lookup: CDR1 SGHVS, CDR2 FQNEAQ. Details on this clonotype: What it binds is unknown.

Study observations and caveats: The study admitted that it had a relatively small number of individuals in its TCR sequencing and HLA analysis.

CD8+ and CD4+ blood T cells underwent TCR beta sequencing. This TCR was sampled from a human donor with multiple sclerosis. What was sequenced was CD4+ T cells from PBMCs. The V call is TRBV7-8, the J call TRBJ1-2; weak D call: TRBD1 (5 bases). In DNA form, the CDR3 reads TGTGCCAGCAGCCCTAAAGAGAGGGGAACGGAAGGCTACACCTTC. It translates to CASSPKERGTEGYTF.